Listed here are 30 T cell receptor beta chains from one sample, sequenced in a study of blood T cell repertoires in COVID-19. Method: immunoSEQ multiplex PCR; TCRdb's copy keeps in-frame clones and lacks some. The repertoire holds over 30,000 clones, 60% to 80% seen once, with over 12% in the top ten. Sequencing was carried out using peripheral blood. The source of these receptors is a man of 80 years or more with active or convalescent COVID-19.

The chain joins TRBV2 to TRBJ1-5; 7 bases match TRBD1. The trim removed 2 bases at V and 5 bases at J, leaving 3 bases unmatched. From germline, CDR1 is SNHLY and CDR2 FYNNEI. This CDR3 has 14 amino acids. The CDR3 bases are TGTGCCAGCAGTGAAATCAGGGGGGATCAGCCCCAGCATTTT. Its protein is CASSEIRGDQPQHF.

The chain combines TRBV12-5 with TRBJ2-5, with D perhaps TRBD1 (7 bases). The CDR3 covers 15 residues. The V and J ends lost 1 base and 2 bases respectively, with 11 bases between them. CDR1 is LGHNT and CDR2 is FRNRAP in the germline V gene. The CDR3 sequence is CASGLGTGLQETQYF. The CDR3 nucleotides read TGTGCTAGTGGTTTGGGGACAGGACTACAAGAGACCCAGTACTTC.

In the case of this clone: Germline is not matched at one junction end, which may reflect a read error. This chain joins TRBV5-4 and TRBJ1-6; D gene uncertain. CDR3 length: 12 residues. Germline CDR1 is SGHNT and CDR2 is YYREEE (reference sequence). CDR3 in amino acids: CASSLGNPPLHF. In DNA, the CDR3 is TGTGCCAGCAGCTTGGGTAATCCACCCCTCCACTTT.

The CDR3 protein is CASSSLTLGRSPLHF. CDR3 nucleotide sequence: TGTGCCAGCAGTTCCCTCACCCTCGGGAGATCACCCCTCCACTTT. The chain uses TRBV6-5 and TRBJ1-6; D gene ambiguous. The CDR3 spans 15 residues. V was pared by 4 bases and J by 10 bases, with 17 bases between. Germline V gene sequence: CDR1 MNHEY, CDR2 SVGAGI.

V is TRBV3-1 (or the pseudogene TRBV3-2) and J is TRBJ1-2; maybe TRBD1 (6 bases). From germline, CDR1 is LGHDT and CDR2 YNNKEL (reference sequence). Trimming pared 6 bases from V and 6 bases from J, leaving 14 bases between. The CDR3 extends over 13 amino acids. This chain's CDR3 is CASSLVRGDGYTF. CDR3 nucleotides: TGTGCCAGCAGTCTAGTCAGGGGCGATGGCTACACCTTC.

The CDR3 loop reads CASTKTDRVDEQFF. In nucleotides, the CDR3 is TGTGCCAGTACTAAAACCGACAGGGTCGATGAGCAGTTCTTC. V and J are TRBV27 and TRBJ2-1; 7 bases agree with TRBD1. V lost 9 bases and J lost 8; bases outside the gene matches: 13. There are 14 residues in the CDR3. CDR1 and CDR2 (germline): MNHEY, SMNVEV (reference sequence).

This clone was seen only once. The DNA for the CDR3 is TGCAGTGCTAGTCGACAGGGTTATGGCTACACCTTC. This translates into CSASRQGYGYTF. J is TRBJ1-2 and V is TRBV20-1; 7 bases align to TRBD1. The CDR3 contains 12 residues. Looked up from germline, CDR1 is DFQATT and CDR2 is SNEGSKA (reference sequence). V lost 3 bases and J lost 5; bases outside the gene matches: 3.

The chain links TRBV7-9 to TRBJ2-1; 9 bases fit TRBD1. There are 14 residues in the CDR3. V shed 4 bases, J shed 9 bases, and the junction held 7 bases outside the gene matches. CDR1 and CDR2 (germline): SEHNR, FQNEAQ (reference sequence). The CDR3 spells CASSWDRAYGEQFF. CDR3 in DNA: TGTGCCAGCAGCTGGGACAGGGCTTACGGTGAGCAGTTCTTC. The whole variable domain, filled in from reference TRBV7-9 and TRBJ2-1, reads DTGVSQNPRHKITKRGQNVTFRCDPISEHNRLYWYRQTLGQGPEFLTYFQNEAQLEKSRLLSDRFSAERPKGSFSTLEIQRTEQGDSAMYLCASSWDRAYGEQFFGPGTRLTVL.

V and J are TRBV5-8 and TRBJ2-2, with a possible D match to TRBD2 (5 bases). Trimming removed 1 base from V and 6 bases from J, with 7 bases in between. The CDR3 is 13 amino acids. Germline lookup yields CDR1 SGHTS and CDR2 YDEGEE. CDR3 protein: CASSLRGPGELFF. The CDR3 coding sequence is TGTGCCAGCAGCTTGCGAGGGCCCGGGGAGCTGTTTTTT.

This clone was seen just once. The rearrangement joins TRBV30 to TRBJ1-1; 7 positions match TRBD1. Germline CDR1 reads GTSNPN; CDR2 reads SVGIG (reference sequence). The CDR3 is made up of 14 amino acids. J lost 1 base, V lost 0 bases, and 2 bases had no gene match. CDR3 loop: CAWSVGTANTEAFF. For the CDR3, the DNA is TGTGCCTGGAGTGTAGGGACAGCGAACACTGAAGCTTTCTTT. The entire variable domain, with the rest obtained from reference TRBV30 and TRBJ1-1, is as follows: SQTIHQWPATLVQPVGSPLSLECTVEGTSNPNLYWYRQAAGRGLQLLFYSVGIGQISSEVPQNLSASRPQDRQFILSSKKLLLSDSGFYLCAWSVGTANTEAFFGQGTRLTVV.

The CDR3 DNA follows: TGTGCCAGCTCACCGGGAAACGGGGGCAATGAGCAGTTCTTC. Translation gives CASSPGNGGNEQFF. This chain joins TRBV18 and TRBJ2-1; tentative D call: TRBD2 (6 bases). Trimming took 3 bases from V and 6 from J, leaving 12 bases between them. Germline CDR1 reads KGHSH; CDR2 reads LQKENI. This CDR3 has 14 residues.

CDR3 sequence reads: CSGRGLGEQYF. CDR3 bases: TGCAGTGGCAGGGGTTTGGGGGAGCAGTACTTC. The V and J genes are TRBV20-1 and TRBJ2-7; TRBD1 might be the D (6 bases). With 7 bases removed from V and 7 bases from J, the gap between germline ends came to 14 bases. The CDR3 runs 11 residues. CDR1 is DFQATT, CDR2 SNEGSKA, per germline (reference sequence).

The CDR3 sequence: CASSPGTDYNSPLHF. The CDR3 DNA follows: TGTGCCAGCAGCCCAGGGACAGATTATAATTCACCCCTCCACTTT. This chain uses TRBV5-8 with TRBJ1-6, with TRBD1 matching 7 bases. The germline V gene encodes CDR1 SGHTS and CDR2 YDEGEE. The V gene end was trimmed by 4 bases and the J gene end by 4 bases; junction bases not matched to a gene: 5. The CDR3 length is 15 residues.

V and J are TRBV24-1 and TRBJ2-2, with a weak D call TRBD2 (6 bases). The CDR3 is 14 amino acids. CDR1 is KGHDR, CDR2 SFDVKD, per germline. The germline V and J ends were trimmed by 1 base and 6 bases, with 8 bases remaining between them. The CDR3 nucleotides read TGTGCCACCAGTGATTTCTCGGGGGCCGGGGAGCTGTTTTTT. It is translated as CATSDFSGAGELFF.

This clone was detected a few times. This rearrangement joins TRBV27 to TRBJ2-7, with 7 bases that match TRBD1. The CDR3 contains 14 residues. The germline CDR1 and CDR2 sequences are MNHEY and SMNVEV (reference sequence). V shed 5 bases, J shed 0 bases, and the junction held 4 bases outside the gene matches. The CDR3 DNA is TGTGCCAGCAGTGGTCAGGGGGTCTCCTACGAGCAGTACTTC. Its protein product is CASSGQGVSYEQYF.

The rearrangement uses TRBV7-8 and TRBJ2-5; 11 nucleotides line up with TRBD2. Trimming cost V 0 bases and J 1 base; bases outside gene matches: 4. The CDR3 is 17 residues long. Per the germline V gene, CDR1 is SGHVS and CDR2 is FQNEAQ. The CDR3 protein is CASSLAVAGGLQETQYF. The CDR3 DNA reads as TGTGCCAGCAGCTTAGCGGTAGCGGGAGGGCTCCAAGAGACCCAGTACTTC.

This clone was detected only once. The CDR3 coding sequence is TGCGCCAGCAGCCAAAGGACACCATCCCCACAAGAGACCCAGTACTTC. Protein product: CASSQRTPSPQETQYF. The chain links TRBV5-1 to TRBJ2-5; D is perhaps TRBD1 (5 bases). V was clipped by 4 bases and J by 2 bases, with 18 bases between them. The CDR3 is made up of 16 amino acids. In germline, CDR1 is SGHRS, CDR2 YFSETQ.

The chain links TRBV6-5 to TRBJ1-1; 8 nucleotides align to TRBD1. Looked up from germline, CDR1 is MNHEY and CDR2 is SVGAGI. The CDR3 is 14 amino acids. V was clipped by 6 bases and J by 1 base; unmatched bases: 4. The CDR3 DNA is TGTGCCAGCAGAACCGGGACAGGGAACACTGAAGCTTTCTTT. It specifies CASRTGTGNTEAFF.

The CDR3 DNA follows: TGTGCCAGCAGCCGGAGGGGACAGAGCTCCTACAATGAGCAGTTCTTC. The encoded protein is CASSRRGQSSYNEQFF. J is TRBJ2-1 and V is TRBV5-8; a possible D gene is TRBD1 (7 bases). Germline V lookup: CDR1 SGHTS, CDR2 YDEGEE. Deletions cut 4 bases from V and 0 bases from J, with 14 bases between. This CDR3 spans 16 amino acids. Filled out from reference TRBV5-8 and TRBJ2-1, the complete variable domain reads EAGVTQSPTHLIKTRGQQATLRCSPISGHTSVYWYQQALGLGLQFLLWYDEGEERNRGNFPPRFSGRQFPNYSSELNVNALELEDSALYLCASSRRGQSSYNEQFFGPGTRLTVL.

In its sample, this clone is medium-sized. As DNA, the CDR3 is TGTGCCAGCAGTTTATCTCGGACTAGCCCATCCTACGAGCAGTACTTC. The encoded protein is CASSLSRTSPSYEQYF. The V gene is TRBV27, the J gene TRBJ2-7; TRBD2 aligns across 8 bases. The V segment lost 0 bases and the J segment 1 base; nucleotides outside the gene matches: 5. The germline gives CDR1 MNHEY, CDR2 SMNVEV (reference sequence). The CDR3 is made up of 16 amino acids.

CDR3 bases: TGTGCCAGCTCACCAAGTTCCAGCTACGAGCAGTACTTC. Translated: CASSPSSSYEQYF. This chain links TRBV18 with TRBJ2-7; D unresolved. The CDR3 contains 13 residues. Trimming stripped 2 bases from V and 3 bases from J, with 8 bases between. The germline V gene has CDR1 KGHSH and CDR2 LQKENI.

J is TRBJ1-1 and V is TRBV5-1; the D is unclear. This CDR3 is 12 amino acids long. Between the trimmed V and J ends, which lost 0 bases and 6 bases, there was a span of 6 bases. CDR1 and CDR2 from the germline V gene are SGHRS and YFSETQ. The CDR3 sequence is CASSLGSAEAFF. The CDR3 bases are TGCGCCAGCAGCTTGGGGTCGGCTGAAGCTTTCTTT.

The chain links TRBV19 to TRBJ2-1, with D perhaps matching TRBD2 (6 bases). This CDR3 is built from 12 residues. Germline values: CDR1 LNHDA, CDR2 SQIVND (reference sequence). CDR3 DNA: TGTCCACGGACTAACCAGGATAATGAGCAGTTCTTC. It is translated as CPRTNQDNEQFF. The full variable domain, its missing parts supplied by reference TRBV19 and TRBJ2-1, is DGGITQSPKYLFRKEGQNVTLSCEQNLNHDAMYWYRQDPGQGLRLIYYSQIVNDFQKGDIAEGYSVSREKKESFPLTVTSAQKNPTAFYLCPRTNQDNEQFFGPGTRLTVL.

The DNA of the CDR3 is TGTGCCAGCAGTGTGAAGCGAGAAGCTTTCTTT. This gives the protein CASSVKREAFF. The genes are TRBV6-4 and TRBJ1-1; D call uncertain. Germline CDR1 MRHNA, CDR2 SNTAGT. Between the trimmed V and J ends, which lost 4 bases and 8 bases, there was a span of 8 bases. The CDR3 covers 11 residues.

The V call is TRBV5-5, the J call TRBJ2-5, with TRBD2 identical over 12 bases. With 1 base clipped from V and 4 bases from J, the junction kept 5 bases outside the gene matches. CDR1 is SGHKS and CDR2 is YYEKEE in the germline V gene (reference sequence). This CDR3 has 16 amino acids. Written as DNA, the CDR3 is TGTGCCAGCAGCTTGTTACTAGCGGGAGGATCAGAGACCCAGTACTTC. Encoded protein: CASSLLLAGGSETQYF. The entire variable domain, with the rest obtained from reference TRBV5-5 and TRBJ2-5, is as follows: DAGVTQSPTHLIKTRGQQVTLRCSPISGHKSVSWYQQVLGQGPQFIFQYYEKEERGRGNFPDRFSARQFPNYSSELNVNALLLGDSALYLCASSLLLAGGSETQYFGPGTRLLVL.

This clone showed up just a few times. The chain couples TRBV19 to TRBJ1-1; D gene unclear. V dropped 7 bases and J dropped 11 bases, with 14 bases sitting between them. Per the germline V gene, CDR1 is LNHDA and CDR2 is SQIVND (reference sequence). The CDR3 consists of 11 residues. CDR3 in amino acids: CASTLDNRAFF. CDR3 nucleotide sequence: TGTGCCAGTACCTTAGACAATCGGGCTTTCTTT.

This chain joins TRBV27 and TRBJ2-5; D might be TRBD1 (6 bases). Per the germline V gene, CDR1 is MNHEY and CDR2 is SMNVEV (reference sequence). This CDR3 is 14 amino acids long. Trimming left V 6 bases short and J 6 bases short, with 17 bases between. CDR3 DNA: TGTGCCAGCAGATACAGGGAGAGGGGCCAGACCCAGTACTTC. Amino acid sequence: CASRYRERGQTQYF.

The chain couples TRBV5-5 to TRBJ1-6; no firm D call. The CDR3 runs 14 residues. Per germline, CDR1 SGHKS and CDR2 YYEKEE (reference sequence). The V gene lost 2 bases and the J gene lost 7 bases, with 10 bases spanning the gap. The CDR3 here is CASSFSQGNSPLHF. The CDR3 region has the DNA TGTGCCAGCAGCTTTAGCCAAGGAAATTCACCCCTCCACTTT.

J is TRBJ2-1 and V is TRBV15; 10 bases map to TRBD2. The CDR3 sequence is 15 residues long. The V gene end was trimmed by 8 bases and the J gene end by 8 bases; junction bases not matched to a gene: 12. The germline gives CDR1 LNHNV, CDR2 YYDKDF (reference sequence). The CDR3 DNA follows: TGTGCCACCCAAGCGGGAGGGCCGTTATCCGATGAGCAGTTCTTC. This translates into CATQAGGPLSDEQFF.

J is TRBJ1-1 and V is TRBV10-3; D is possibly TRBD1 (6 bases). The CDR3 is 14 amino acids. Germline V gene data show CDR1 as ENHRY and CDR2 as SYGVKD. V was clipped by 2 bases and J by 7 bases, with 14 bases between them. CDR3 protein: CAISEPMGADEAFF. The CDR3 DNA follows: TGTGCCATCAGTGAGCCGATGGGGGCGGATGAAGCTTTCTTT.